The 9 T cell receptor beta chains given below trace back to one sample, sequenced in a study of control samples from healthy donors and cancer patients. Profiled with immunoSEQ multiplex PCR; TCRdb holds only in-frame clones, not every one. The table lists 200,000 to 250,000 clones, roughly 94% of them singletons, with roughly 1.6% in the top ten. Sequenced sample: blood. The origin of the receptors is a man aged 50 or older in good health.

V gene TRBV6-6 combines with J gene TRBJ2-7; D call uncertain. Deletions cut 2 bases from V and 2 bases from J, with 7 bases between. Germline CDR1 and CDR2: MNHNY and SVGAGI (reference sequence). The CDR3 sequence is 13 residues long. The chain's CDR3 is CASSYEDAYEQYF. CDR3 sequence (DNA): TGTGCCAGCAGTTACGAGGATGCCTACGAGCAGTACTTC.

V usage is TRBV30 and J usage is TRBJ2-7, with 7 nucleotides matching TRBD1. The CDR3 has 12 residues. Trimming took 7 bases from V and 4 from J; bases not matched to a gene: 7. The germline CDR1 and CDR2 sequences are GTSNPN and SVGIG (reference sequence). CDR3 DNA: TGTGCCTTGGACAGGTCGGTATACGAGCAGTACTTC. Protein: CALDRSVYEQYF. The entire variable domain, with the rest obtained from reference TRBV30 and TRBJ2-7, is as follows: SQTIHQWPATLVQPVGSPLSLECTVEGTSNPNLYWYRQAAGRGLQLLFYSVGIGQISSEVPQNLSASRPQDRQFILSSKKLLLSDSGFYLCALDRSVYEQYFGPGTRLTVT.

The CDR3 loop is CASSRREGGYTF. The CDR3 DNA reads as TGTGCCAGCAGCCGGCGCGAGGGGGGCTACACCTTC. The V and J genes are TRBV7-2 and TRBJ1-2, with a weak D call TRBD1 (5 bases). Per germline, CDR1 SGHTA and CDR2 FQGNSA. The CDR3 spans 12 residues. The ends were cut back, 5 bases at V and 8 bases at J, with 12 bases in the middle.

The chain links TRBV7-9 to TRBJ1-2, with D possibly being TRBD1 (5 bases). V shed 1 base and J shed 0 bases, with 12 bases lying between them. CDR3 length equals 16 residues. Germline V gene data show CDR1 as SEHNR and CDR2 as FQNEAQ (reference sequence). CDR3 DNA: TGTGCCAGCAGCTTAGACTCGACAGTCCCTAACTATGGCTACACCTTC. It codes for CASSLDSTVPNYGYTF.

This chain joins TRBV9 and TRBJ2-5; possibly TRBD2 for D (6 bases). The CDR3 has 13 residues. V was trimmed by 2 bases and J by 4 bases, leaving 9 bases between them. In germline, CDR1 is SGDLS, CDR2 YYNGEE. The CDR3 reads CASSVEGTETQYF. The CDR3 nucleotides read TGTGCCAGCAGCGTGGAGGGTACAGAGACCCAGTACTTC.

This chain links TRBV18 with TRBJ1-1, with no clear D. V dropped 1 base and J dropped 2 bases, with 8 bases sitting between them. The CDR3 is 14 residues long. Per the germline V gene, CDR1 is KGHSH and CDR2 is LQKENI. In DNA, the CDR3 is TGTGCCAGCTCACCACTTACGGCCAACACTGAAGCTTTCTTT. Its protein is CASSPLTANTEAFF.

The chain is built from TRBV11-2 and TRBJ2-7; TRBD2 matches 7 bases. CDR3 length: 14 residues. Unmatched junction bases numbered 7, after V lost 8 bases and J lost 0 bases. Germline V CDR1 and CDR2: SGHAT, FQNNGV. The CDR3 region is CASPKGGSSYEQYF. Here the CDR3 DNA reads TGTGCCAGCCCCAAGGGAGGGAGCTCCTACGAGCAGTACTTC.

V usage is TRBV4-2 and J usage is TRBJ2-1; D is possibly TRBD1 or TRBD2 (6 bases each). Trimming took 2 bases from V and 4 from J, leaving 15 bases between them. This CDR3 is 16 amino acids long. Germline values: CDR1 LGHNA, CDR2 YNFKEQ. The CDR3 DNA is TGTGCCAGCAGCCAATACAGGGAGGCGGGTTACAATGAGCAGTTCTTC. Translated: CASSQYREAGYNEQFF.

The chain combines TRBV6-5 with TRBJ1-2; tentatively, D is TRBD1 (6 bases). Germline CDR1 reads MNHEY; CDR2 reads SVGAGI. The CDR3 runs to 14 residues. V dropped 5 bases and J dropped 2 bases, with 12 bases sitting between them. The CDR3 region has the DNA TGTGCCAGCAGTCAAACAGGGAAAAACTATGGCTACACCTTC. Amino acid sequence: CASSQTGKNYGYTF.